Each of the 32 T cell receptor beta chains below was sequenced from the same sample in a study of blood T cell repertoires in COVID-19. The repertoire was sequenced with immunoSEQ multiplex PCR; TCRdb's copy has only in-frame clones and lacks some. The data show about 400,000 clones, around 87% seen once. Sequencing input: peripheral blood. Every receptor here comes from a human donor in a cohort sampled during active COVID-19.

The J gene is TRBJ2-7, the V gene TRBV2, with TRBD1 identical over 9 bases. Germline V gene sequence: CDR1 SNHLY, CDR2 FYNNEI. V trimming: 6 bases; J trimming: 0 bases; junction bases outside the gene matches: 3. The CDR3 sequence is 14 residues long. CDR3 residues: CASSLDRGSYEQYF. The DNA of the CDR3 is TGTGCCAGCAGCCTGGACAGGGGCTCCTACGAGCAGTACTTC.

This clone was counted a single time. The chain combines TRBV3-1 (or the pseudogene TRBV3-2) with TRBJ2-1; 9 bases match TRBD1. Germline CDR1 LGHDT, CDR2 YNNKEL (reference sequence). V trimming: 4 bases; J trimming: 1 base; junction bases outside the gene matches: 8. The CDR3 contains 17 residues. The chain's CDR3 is CASSLLQGASSYNEQFF. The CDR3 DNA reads TGTGCCAGCAGCCTCCTACAGGGGGCTAGTTCCTACAATGAGCAGTTCTTC.

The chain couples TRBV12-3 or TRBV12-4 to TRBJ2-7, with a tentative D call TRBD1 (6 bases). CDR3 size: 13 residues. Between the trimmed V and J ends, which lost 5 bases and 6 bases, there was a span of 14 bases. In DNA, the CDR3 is TGTGCCAGCAGTCGGGCAGGGGCGGGCGAGCAGTACTTC. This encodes CASSRAGAGEQYF.

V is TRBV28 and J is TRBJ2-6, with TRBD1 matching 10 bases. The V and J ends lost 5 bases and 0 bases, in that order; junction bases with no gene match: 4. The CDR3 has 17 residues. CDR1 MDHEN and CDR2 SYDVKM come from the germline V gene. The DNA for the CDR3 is TGTGCCAGCAGTCGGACAGGGGGATTCTCTGGGGCCAACGTCCTGACTTTC. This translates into CASSRTGGFSGANVLTF.

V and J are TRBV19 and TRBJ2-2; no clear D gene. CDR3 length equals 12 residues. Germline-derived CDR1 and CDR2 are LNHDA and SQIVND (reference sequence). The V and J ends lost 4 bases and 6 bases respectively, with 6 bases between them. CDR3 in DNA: TGTGCCAGTAGTACCCCTCCCGGGGAGCTGTTTTTT. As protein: CASSTPPGELFF. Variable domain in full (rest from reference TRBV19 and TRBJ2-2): DGGITQSPKYLFRKEGQNVTLSCEQNLNHDAMYWYRQDPGQGLRLIYYSQIVNDFQKGDIAEGYSVSREKKESFPLTVTSAQKNPTAFYLCASSTPPGELFFGEGSRLTVL.

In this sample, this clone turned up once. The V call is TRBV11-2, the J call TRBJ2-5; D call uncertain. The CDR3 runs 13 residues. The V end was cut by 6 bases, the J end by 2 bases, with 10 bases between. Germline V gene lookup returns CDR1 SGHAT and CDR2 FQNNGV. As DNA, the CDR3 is TGTGCCAGCAGTCAGACTTTTCAAGAGACCCAGTACTTC. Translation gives CASSQTFQETQYF.

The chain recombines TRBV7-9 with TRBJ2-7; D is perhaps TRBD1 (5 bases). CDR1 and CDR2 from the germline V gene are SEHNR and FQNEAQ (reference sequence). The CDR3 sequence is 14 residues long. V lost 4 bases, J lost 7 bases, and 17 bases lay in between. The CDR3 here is CASSYLTTAMEQYF. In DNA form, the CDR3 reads TGTGCCAGCAGCTACCTAACGACAGCCATGGAGCAGTACTTC.

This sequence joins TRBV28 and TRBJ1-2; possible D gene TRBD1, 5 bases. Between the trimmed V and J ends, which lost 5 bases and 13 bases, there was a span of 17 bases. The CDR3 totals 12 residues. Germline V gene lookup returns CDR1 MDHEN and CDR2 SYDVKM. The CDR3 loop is CASSPPTLGGTF. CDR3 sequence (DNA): TGTGCCAGCAGTCCCCCCACCTTGGGGGGCACCTTC.

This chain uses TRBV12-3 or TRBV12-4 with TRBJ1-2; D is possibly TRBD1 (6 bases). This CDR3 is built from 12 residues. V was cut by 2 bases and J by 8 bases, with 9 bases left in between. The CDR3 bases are TGTGCCAGCAGTTTAAACAGGGCCGGCTACACCTTC. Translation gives CASSLNRAGYTF.

As DNA, the CDR3 is TGTGCCAGCAGTGTCAGGCGAACGAATGAAAAACTGTTTTTT. Amino acids: CASSVRRTNEKLFF. The rearrangement joins TRBV2 to TRBJ1-4; the D is unclear. The CDR3 consists of 14 residues. The germline V gene has CDR1 SNHLY and CDR2 FYNNEI. The V end was cut by 4 bases, the J end by 5 bases, with 11 bases between.

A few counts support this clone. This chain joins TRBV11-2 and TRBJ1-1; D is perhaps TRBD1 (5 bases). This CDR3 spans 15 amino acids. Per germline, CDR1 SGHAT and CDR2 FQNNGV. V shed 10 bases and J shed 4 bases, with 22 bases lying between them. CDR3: CATRGTGFFGTEAFF. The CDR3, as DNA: TGTGCCACCCGGGGGACGGGCTTTTTCGGCACTGAAGCTTTCTTT. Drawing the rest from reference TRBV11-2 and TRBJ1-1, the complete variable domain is EAGVAQSPRYKIIEKRQSVAFWCNPISGHATLYWYQQILGQGPKLLIQFQNNGVVDDSQLPKDRFSAERLKGVDSTLKIQPAKLEDSAVYLCATRGTGFFGTEAFFGQGTRLTVV.

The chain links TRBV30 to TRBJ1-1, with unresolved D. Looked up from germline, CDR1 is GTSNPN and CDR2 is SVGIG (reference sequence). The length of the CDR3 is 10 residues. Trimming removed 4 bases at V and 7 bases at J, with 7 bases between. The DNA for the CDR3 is TGTGCCTGGATGAGAGTTGAAGCTTTCTTT. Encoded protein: CAWMRVEAFF.

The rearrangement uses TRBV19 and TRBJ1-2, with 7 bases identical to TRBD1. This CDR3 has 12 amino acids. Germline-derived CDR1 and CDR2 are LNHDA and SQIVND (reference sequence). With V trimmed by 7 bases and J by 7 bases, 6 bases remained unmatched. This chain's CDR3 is CASKRGQSGYTF. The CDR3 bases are TGTGCCAGTAAGAGGGGGCAGTCTGGCTACACCTTC.

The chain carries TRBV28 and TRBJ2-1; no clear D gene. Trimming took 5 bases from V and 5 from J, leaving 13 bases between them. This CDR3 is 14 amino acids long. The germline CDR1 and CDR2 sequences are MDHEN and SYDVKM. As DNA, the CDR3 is TGTGCCAGCAGTCCTCCCCTTAGAAACAATGAGCAGTTCTTC. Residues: CASSPPLRNNEQFF.

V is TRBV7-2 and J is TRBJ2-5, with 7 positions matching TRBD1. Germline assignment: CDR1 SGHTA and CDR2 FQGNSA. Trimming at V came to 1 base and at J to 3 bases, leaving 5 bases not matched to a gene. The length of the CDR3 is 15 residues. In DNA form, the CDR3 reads TGTGCCAGCAGCTTAGATATGCAGGGGGAAGAGACCCAGTACTTC. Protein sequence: CASSLDMQGEETQYF.

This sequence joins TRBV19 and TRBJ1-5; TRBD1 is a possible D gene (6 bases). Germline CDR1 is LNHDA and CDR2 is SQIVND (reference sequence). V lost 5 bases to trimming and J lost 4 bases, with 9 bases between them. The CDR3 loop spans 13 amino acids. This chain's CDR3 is CASSWTDNQPQHF. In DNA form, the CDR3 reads TGTGCCAGTAGTTGGACAGATAATCAGCCCCAGCATTTT.

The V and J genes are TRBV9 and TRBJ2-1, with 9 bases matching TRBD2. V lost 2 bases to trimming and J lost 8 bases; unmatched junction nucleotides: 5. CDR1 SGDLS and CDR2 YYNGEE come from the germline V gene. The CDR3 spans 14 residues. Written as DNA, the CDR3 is TGTGCCAGCAGCGTCTCTAGCGGGGACCATGAGCAGTTCTTC. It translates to CASSVSSGDHEQFF.

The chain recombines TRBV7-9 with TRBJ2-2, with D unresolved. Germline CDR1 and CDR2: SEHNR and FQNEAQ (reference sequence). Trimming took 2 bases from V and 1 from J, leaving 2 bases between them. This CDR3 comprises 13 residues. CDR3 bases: TGTGCCAGCAGCTTACTGAACACCGGGGAGCTGTTTTTT. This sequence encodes CASSLLNTGELFF.

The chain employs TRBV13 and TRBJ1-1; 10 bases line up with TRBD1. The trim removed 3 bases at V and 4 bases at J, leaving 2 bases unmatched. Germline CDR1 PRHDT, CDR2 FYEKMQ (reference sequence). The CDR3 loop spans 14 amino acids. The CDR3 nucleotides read TGTGCCAGCAGCTTCGGACAGGGGGGCACTGAAGCTTTCTTT. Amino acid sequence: CASSFGQGGTEAFF.

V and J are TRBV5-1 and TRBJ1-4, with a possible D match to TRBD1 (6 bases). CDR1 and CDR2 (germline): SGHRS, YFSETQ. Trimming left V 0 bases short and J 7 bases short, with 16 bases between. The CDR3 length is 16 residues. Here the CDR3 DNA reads TGCGCCAGCAGCTTGGCTGCGGGGGCCCGGGGTGAAAAACTGTTTTTT. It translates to CASSLAAGARGEKLFF.

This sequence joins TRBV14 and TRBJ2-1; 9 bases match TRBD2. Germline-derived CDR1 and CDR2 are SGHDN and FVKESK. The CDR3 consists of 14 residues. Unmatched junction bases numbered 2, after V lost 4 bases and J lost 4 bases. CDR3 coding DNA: TGTGCCAGCAGCCTGGCGGGAGGGTACAATGAGCAGTTCTTC. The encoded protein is CASSLAGGYNEQFF.

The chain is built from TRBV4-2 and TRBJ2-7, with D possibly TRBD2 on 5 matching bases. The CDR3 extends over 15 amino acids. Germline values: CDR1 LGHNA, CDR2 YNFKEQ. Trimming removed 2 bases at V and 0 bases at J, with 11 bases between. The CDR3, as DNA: TGTGCCAGCAGCCAAAGCGGAGTCTACTCCTACGAGCAGTACTTC. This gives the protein CASSQSGVYSYEQYF.

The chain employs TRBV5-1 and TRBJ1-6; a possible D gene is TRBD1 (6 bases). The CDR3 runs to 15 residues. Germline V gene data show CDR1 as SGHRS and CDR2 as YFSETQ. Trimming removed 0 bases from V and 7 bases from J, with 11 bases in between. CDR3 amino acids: CASSLEQGLNSPLHF. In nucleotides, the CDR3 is TGCGCCAGCAGCTTGGAGCAGGGGCTCAATTCACCCCTCCACTTT.

As DNA, the CDR3 is TGTGCCTGGAGTGCACCGGGACTAGCAGGCTACGAGCAGTACTTC. Translation gives CAWSAPGLAGYEQYF. The chain combines TRBV30 with TRBJ2-7; 9 bases are a match to TRBD2. The CDR3 covers 15 residues. Germline-derived CDR1 and CDR2 are GTSNPN and SVGIG (reference sequence). After removal of 1 base from V and 3 bases from J, the junction contained 7 bases not matched to a gene. Full variable domain (missing parts from reference TRBV30 and TRBJ2-7): SQTIHQWPATLVQPVGSPLSLECTVEGTSNPNLYWYRQAAGRGLQLLFYSVGIGQISSEVPQNLSASRPQDRQFILSSKKLLLSDSGFYLCAWSAPGLAGYEQYFGPGTRLTVT.

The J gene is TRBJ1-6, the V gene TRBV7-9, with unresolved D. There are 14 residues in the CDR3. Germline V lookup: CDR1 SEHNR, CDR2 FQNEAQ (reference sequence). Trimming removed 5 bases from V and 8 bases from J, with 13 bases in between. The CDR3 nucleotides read TGTGCCAGCAGCCCTAGGGAGAGAGATTCACCCCTCCACTTT. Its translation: CASSPRERDSPLHF.

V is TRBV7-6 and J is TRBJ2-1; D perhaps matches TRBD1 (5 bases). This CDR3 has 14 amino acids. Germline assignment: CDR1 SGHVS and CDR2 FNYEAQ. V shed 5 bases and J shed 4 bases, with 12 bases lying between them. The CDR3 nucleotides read TGTGCCAGCAGCCCAGGGAAAGGTTACAATGAGCAGTTCTTC. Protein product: CASSPGKGYNEQFF.

As DNA, the CDR3 is TGTGCCAGCAGTCTTGGGACAGGGGCTGGGGCCAACGTCCTGACTTTC. Its protein product is CASSLGTGAGANVLTF. J is TRBJ2-6 and V is TRBV28; 10 bases line up with TRBD1. J was trimmed by 2 bases and V by 5 bases; bases with no gene match: 3. The CDR3 has 16 residues. Germline CDR1 is MDHEN and CDR2 is SYDVKM.

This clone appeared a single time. The CDR3 coding sequence is TGTGCCAGCAGCCCGTCACCCGACAGTTATGGCTACACCTTC. This encodes CASSPSPDSYGYTF. The rearrangement joins TRBV7-8 to TRBJ1-2; tentative D call: TRBD1 (5 bases). With 5 bases removed from V and 5 bases from J, the gap between germline ends came to 15 bases. The CDR3 has 14 residues. From germline, CDR1 is SGHVS and CDR2 FQNEAQ.

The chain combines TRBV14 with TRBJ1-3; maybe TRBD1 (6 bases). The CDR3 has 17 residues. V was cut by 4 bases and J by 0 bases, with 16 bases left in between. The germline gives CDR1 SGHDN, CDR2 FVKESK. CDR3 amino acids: CASSRAHRAYSGNTIYF. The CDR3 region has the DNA TGTGCCAGCAGCCGAGCACACAGGGCCTACTCTGGAAACACCATATATTTT.

CDR3 nucleotides: TGTGCCAGCAGTACCACAGGGGGATGGGGGGGCTACACCTTC. Translating it yields CASSTTGGWGGYTF. The rearrangement links TRBV27 to TRBJ1-2; 8 nucleotides agree with TRBD1. The CDR3 loop spans 14 amino acids. V lost 5 bases to trimming and J lost 8 bases; unmatched junction nucleotides: 10. Germline CDR1 reads MNHEY; CDR2 reads SMNVEV (reference sequence).

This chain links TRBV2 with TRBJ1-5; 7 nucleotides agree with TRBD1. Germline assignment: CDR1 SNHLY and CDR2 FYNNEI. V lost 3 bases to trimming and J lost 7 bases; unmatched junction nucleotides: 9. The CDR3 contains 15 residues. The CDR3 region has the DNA TGTGCCAGCAGTGACCTTTGGCAGGGGGAACAGCCCCAGCATTTT. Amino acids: CASSDLWQGEQPQHF. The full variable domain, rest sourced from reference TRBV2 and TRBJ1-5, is EPEVTQTPSHQVTQMGQEVILRCVPISNHLYFYWYRQILGQKVEFLVSFYNNEISEKSEIFDDQFSVERPDGSNFTLKIRSTKLEDSAMYFCASSDLWQGEQPQHFGDGTRLSIL.

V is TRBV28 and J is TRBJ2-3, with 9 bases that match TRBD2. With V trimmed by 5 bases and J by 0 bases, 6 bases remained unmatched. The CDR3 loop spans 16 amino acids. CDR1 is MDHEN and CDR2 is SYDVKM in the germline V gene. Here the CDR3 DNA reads TGTGCCAGCAGTCAAATAGCGGGAGCGAGCACAGATACGCAGTATTTT. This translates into CASSQIAGASTDTQYF.